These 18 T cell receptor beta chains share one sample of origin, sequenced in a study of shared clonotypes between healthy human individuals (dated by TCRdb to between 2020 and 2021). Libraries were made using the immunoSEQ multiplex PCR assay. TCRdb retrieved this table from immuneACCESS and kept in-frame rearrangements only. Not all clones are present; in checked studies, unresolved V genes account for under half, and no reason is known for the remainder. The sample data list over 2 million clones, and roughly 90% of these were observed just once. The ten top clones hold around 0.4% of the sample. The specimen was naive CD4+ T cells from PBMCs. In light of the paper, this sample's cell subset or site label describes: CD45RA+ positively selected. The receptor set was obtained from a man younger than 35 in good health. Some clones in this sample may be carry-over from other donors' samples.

The CDR3 region has the DNA TGTGCCAGCAGTGAACGGGGCAGGGGAACGAACATTCAGTACTTC. Its protein product is CASSERGRGTNIQYF. The chain combines TRBV2 with TRBJ2-4; tentative D call: TRBD1 (6 bases). Germline lookup yields CDR1 SNHLY and CDR2 FYNNEI. This CDR3 spans 15 amino acids. V was clipped by 2 bases and J by 7 bases, with 15 bases between them.

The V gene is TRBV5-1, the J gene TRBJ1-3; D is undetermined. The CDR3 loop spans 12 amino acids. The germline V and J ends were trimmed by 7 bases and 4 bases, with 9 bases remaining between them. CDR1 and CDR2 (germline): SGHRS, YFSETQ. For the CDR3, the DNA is TGCGCCAGCGCGGCCGAGGGAAACACCATATATTTT. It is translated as CASAAEGNTIYF.

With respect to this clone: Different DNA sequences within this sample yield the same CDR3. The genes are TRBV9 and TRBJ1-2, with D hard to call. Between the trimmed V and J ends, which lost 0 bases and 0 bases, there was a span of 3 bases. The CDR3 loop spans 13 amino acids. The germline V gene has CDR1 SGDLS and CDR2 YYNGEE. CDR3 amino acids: CASSVGPNYGYTF. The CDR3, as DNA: TGTGCCAGCAGCGTAGGGCCTAACTATGGCTACACCTTC.

The CDR3 DNA is TGTGCCGGGAAAATCAGGGAATCGAACACCGGGGAGCTGTTTTTT. Protein product: CAGKIRESNTGELFF. This chain connects TRBV6-1 to TRBJ2-2, with a weak D call TRBD1 (5 bases). Per germline, CDR1 MNHNS and CDR2 SASEGT. The V end was cut by 11 bases, the J end by 0 bases, with 16 bases between. The CDR3 loop spans 15 amino acids.

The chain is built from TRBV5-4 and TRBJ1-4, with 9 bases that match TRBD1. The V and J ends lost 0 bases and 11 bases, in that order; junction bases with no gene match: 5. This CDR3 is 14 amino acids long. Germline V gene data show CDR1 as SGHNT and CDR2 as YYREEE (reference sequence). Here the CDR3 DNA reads TGTGCCAGCAGCTTGGGGGGACAGGGAGGGAAACTGTTTTTT. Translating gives CASSLGGQGGKLFF.

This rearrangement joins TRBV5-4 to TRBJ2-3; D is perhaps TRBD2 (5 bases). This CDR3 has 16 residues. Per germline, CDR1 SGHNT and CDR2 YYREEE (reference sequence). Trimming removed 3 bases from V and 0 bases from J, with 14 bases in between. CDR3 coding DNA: TGTGCCAGCAGCTCCAAGCTGGCGGGCAGCACAGATACGCAGTATTTT. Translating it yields CASSSKLAGSTDTQYF.

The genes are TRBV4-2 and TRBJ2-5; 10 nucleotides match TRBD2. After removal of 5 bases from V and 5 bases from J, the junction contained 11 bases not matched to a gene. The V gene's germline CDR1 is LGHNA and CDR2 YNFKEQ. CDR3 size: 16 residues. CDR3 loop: CASSLGIAGGLETQYF. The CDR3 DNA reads TGTGCCAGCAGCTTAGGCATAGCGGGAGGTTTGGAGACCCAGTACTTC.

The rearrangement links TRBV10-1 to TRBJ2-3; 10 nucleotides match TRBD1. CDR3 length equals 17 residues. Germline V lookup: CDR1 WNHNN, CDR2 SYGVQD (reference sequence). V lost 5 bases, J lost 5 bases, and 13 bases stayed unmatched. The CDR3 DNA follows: TGCGCCAGCAGTCGAAGCCCACCGGGACAGGGGAGAGATACGCAGTATTTT. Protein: CASSRSPPGQGRDTQYF.

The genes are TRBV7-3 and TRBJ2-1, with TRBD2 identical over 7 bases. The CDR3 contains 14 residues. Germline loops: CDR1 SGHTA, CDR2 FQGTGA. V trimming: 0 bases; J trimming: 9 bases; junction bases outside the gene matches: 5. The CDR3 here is CASSLTGGPTEQFF. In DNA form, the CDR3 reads TGTGCCAGCAGCTTAACGGGAGGGCCGACTGAGCAGTTCTTC.

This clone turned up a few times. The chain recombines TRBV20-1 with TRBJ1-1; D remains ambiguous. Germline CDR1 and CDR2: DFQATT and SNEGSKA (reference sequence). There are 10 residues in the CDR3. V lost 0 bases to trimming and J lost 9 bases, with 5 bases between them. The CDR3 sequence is CSARDVKAFF. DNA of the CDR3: TGCAGTGCTAGAGATGTTAAAGCTTTCTTT.

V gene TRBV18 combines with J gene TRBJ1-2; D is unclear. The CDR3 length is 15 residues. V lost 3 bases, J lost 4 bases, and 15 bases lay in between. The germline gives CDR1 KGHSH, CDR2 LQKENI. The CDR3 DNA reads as TGTGCCAGCTCACCCCAGCAAGCACAATTCTATGGCTACACCTTC. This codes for CASSPQQAQFYGYTF.

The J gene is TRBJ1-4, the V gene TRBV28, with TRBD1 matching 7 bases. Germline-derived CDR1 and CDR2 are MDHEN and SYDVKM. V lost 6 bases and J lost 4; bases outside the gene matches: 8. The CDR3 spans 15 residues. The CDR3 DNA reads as TGTGCCAGCAGCCCGGGACAGTACCGTAATGAAAAACTGTTTTTT. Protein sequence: CASSPGQYRNEKLFF.

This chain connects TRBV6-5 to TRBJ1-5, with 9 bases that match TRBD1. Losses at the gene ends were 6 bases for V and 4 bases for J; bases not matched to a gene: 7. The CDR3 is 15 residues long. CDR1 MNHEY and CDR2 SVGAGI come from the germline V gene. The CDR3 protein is CASRAPGQGNQPQHF. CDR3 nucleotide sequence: TGTGCCAGCAGAGCCCCGGGACAGGGTAATCAGCCCCAGCATTTT.

This CDR3 reads CASSGGGLERRETQYF. The CDR3 DNA sequence: TGTGCCAGCAGTGGAGGGGGCCTCGAGAGGCGGGAGACCCAGTACTTC. The genes are TRBV28 and TRBJ2-5; D might be TRBD1 (7 bases). The CDR3 spans 16 residues. Germline lookup yields CDR1 MDHEN and CDR2 SYDVKM. Trimming left V 5 bases short and J 5 bases short, with 21 bases between.

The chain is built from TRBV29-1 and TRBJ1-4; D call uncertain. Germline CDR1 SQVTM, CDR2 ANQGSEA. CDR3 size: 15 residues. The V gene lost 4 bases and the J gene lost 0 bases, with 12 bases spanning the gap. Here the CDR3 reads CSVAPWDATNEKLFF. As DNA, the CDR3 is TGCAGCGTTGCCCCCTGGGATGCAACTAATGAAAAACTGTTTTTT. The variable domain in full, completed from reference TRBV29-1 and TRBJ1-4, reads SAVISQKPSRDICQRGTSLTIQCQVDSQVTMMFWYRQQPGQSLTLIATANQGSEATYESGFVIDKFPISRPNLTFSTLTVSNMSPEDSSIYLCSVAPWDATNEKLFFGSGTQLSVL.

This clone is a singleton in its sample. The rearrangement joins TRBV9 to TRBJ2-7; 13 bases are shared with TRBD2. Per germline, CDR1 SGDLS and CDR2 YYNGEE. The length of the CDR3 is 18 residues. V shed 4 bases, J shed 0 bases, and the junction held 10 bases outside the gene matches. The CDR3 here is CASSPGGLAGWGSYEQYF. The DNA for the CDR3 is TGTGCCAGCAGCCCGGGGGGACTAGCGGGATGGGGCTCCTACGAGCAGTACTTC.

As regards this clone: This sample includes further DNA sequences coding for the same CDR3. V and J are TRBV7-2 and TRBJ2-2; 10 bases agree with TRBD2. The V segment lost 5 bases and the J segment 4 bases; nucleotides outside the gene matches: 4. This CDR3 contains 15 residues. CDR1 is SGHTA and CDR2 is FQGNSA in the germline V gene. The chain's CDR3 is CASSPRTSGTGELFF. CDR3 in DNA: TGTGCCAGCAGCCCTCGGACTAGCGGCACCGGGGAGCTGTTTTTT.

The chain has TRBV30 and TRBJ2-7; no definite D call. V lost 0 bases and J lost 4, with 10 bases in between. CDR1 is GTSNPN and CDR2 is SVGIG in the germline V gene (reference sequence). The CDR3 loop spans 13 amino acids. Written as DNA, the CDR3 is TGTGCCTGGAGTGTACTGTCGGTATACGAGCAGTACTTC. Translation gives CAWSVLSVYEQYF.